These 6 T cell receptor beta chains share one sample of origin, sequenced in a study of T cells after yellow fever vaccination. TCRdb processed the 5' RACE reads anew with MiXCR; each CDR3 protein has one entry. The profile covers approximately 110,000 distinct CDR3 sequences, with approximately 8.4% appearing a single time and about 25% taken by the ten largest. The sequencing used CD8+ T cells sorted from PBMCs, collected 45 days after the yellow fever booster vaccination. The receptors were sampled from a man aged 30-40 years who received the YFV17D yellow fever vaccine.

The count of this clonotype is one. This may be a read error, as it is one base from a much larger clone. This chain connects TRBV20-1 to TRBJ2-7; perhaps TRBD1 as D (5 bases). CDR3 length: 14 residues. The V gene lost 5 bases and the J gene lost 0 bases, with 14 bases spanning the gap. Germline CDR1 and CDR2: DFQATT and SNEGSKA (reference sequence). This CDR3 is CSAYHRQSSYEQYF. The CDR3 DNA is TGCAGTGCTTACCACAGACAGAGCTCCTACGAGCAGTACTTC.

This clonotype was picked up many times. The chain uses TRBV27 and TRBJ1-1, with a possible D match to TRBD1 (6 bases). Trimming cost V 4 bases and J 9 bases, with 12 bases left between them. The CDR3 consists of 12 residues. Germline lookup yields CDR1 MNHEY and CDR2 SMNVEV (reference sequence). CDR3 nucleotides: TGTGCCAGCAGTTACCCCGGACAGCAAGCTTTCTTT. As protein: CASSYPGQQAFF.

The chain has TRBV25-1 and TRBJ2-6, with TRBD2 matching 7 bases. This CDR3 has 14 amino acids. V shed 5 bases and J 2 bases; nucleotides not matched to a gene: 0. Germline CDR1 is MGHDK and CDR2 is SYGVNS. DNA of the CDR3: TGTGCCAGCAGTCGGGAGGCTGGGGCCAACGTCCTGACTTTC. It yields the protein CASSREAGANVLTF.

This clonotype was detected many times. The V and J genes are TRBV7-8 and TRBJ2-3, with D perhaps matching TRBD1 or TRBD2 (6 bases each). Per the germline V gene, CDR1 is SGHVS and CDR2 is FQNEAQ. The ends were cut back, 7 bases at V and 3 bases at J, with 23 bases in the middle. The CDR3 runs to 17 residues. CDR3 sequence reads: CASILFEGGFETDTQYF. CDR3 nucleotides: TGTGCCAGCATCCTATTCGAGGGGGGTTTTGAGACAGATACGCAGTATTTT.

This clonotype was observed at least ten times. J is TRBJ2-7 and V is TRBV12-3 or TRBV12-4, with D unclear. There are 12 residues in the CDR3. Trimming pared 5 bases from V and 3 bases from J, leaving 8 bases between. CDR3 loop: CASSPSHYEQYF. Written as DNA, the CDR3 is TGTGCCAGCAGTCCCTCCCACTACGAGCAGTACTTC.

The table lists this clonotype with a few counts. CDR3 region: CASSLDSGEGYEQFF. CDR3 DNA sequence: TGTGCCAGCAGCTTGGACTCCGGGGAGGGTTATGAGCAGTTCTTC. The V call is TRBV7-8, the J call TRBJ2-1; TRBD2 matches 7 bases. Germline V gene lookup returns CDR1 SGHVS and CDR2 FQNEAQ. The CDR3 has 15 residues. V shed 3 bases and J 8 bases; nucleotides not matched to a gene: 10.